This TCR beta chain was sequenced for a study of blood T cells in healthy people across ages. General study results and limits: Age advanced and TCR beta diversity per million T cells fell, roughly linearly.

In regard to this clonotype: Its antigen remains unidentified.

A second PCR, run for about 7 to 11 cycles, used a sample-barcoded 5' primer plus a J-beta primer mix. TCRdb reanalysed the 5' RACE reads using MiXCR and keeps one entry per CDR3 protein. The table has hundreds of thousands of distinct CDR3 sequences, 56% seen once. Trimming shortened V by 5 bases and J by 13 bases, and 21 bases separated the two germline ends. The CDR3 extends over 15 amino acids. CDR1 is SGHNT, CDR2 YENEEA, per germline. This sequence joins TRBV11-3 and TRBJ1-6; possibly TRBD1 for D (5 bases). This TCR was recovered from a man in his forties in good health. Source material: blood. CDR3 sequence reads: CASSPTRDGPEPLHF. The DNA of the CDR3 is TGTGCCAGCAGCCCGACCCGGGACGGACCGGAGCCCCTCCACTTT.